This T cell receptor beta chain was captured by sequencing in a study of T cells in tumors and immune-related adverse events (dated by TCRdb to the early 2020s). The treatment or condition label, read with the paper, signifies: nivolumab (PD-1 blockade) given before sampling. The DNeasy Blood and Tissue Kit was used to extract DNA from formalin-fixed paraffin-embedded specimens. The immunoSEQ assay was used to amplify and sequence the TCR beta locus, producing bulk TCR Vbeta CDR3 data. From the authors' description of their analysis: Non-productive CDR3s, sequences shorter than 7 amino acids, and those not starting with C or ending with F/W were excluded. Analysis was restricted to specimens with at least 1000 reads, and clonotypes were defined at the amino acid level. To compute clonality, Pielou's evenness was subtracted from 1. Library sizes were equalized by abundance-weighted random subsampling with replacement, which was repeated 100 times so that 95% confidence intervals could be reported. Repertoire overlap was quantified using the Morisita overlap index, and the top 40 clones per specimen were examined for overlap with the irAE. TCRdb holds this immuneACCESS table with in-frame rearrangements only. Some clones are missing; in checked studies, unresolved V genes explain under half, and the rest has no known cause. That table furnishes V, J and clone size, whereas the DNA furnished D and trimming. Present in this sample are roughly 20,000 clones, just over 90% of which were seen just once. Over 1.3% of the sample is held by the ten biggest clonotypes.

In the case of this clone: Its antigen remains unidentified. Nothing much larger sits one base from this clone, and base qualities are not available.

The germline V gene sets CDR1 to SGHDT and CDR2 to YYEEEE. V gives up 4 bases and J gives up 3 bases, and the segment between their germline ends measures 10 bases. Spanning cysteine to phenylalanine, the CDR3 consists of 13 amino acids. Only the CDR3 region is kept as DNA, spanning 39 bases read in frame from base 1. Recombination joined TRBV5-6 with TRBJ2-5, with TRBD2 as a weak D call on 6 bases. Specimen: lymph node tissue, collected from a patient treated with anti-PD-1 therapy. The TCR was taken from a female donor with metastatic renal cell carcinoma. The nucleotide sequence is TGTGCCAGCAGCCGGGAGAATAAAGAGACCCAGTACTTC. Its protein product is CASSRENKETQYF.